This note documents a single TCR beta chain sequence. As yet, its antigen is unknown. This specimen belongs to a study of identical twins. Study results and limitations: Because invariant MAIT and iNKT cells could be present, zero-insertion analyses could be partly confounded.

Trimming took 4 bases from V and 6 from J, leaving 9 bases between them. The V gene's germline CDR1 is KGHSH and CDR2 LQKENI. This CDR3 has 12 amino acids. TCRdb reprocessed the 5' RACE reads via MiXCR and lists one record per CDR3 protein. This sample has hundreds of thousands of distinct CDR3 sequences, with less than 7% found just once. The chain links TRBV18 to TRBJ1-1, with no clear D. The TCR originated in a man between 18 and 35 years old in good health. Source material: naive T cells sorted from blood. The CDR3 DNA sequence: TGTGCCAGCTCACTCACGCGACCTGAAGCTTTCTTT. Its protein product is CASSLTRPEAFF.